Listed here are 31 T cell receptor beta chains from one sample, sequenced in a study of cytomegalovirus exposure and HLA in healthy donors. 13 Jbeta primers and 60 Vbeta primers were used for the PCR. Measured with immunoSEQ multiplex PCR; TCRdb has only the in-frame clones, and not every one. The data contain 150,000 to 200,000 clones, roughly 80% of them seen just once; the ten biggest clones take up under 5%. Material for sequencing was PBMCs. The source of these receptors is a woman in her fifties or sixties in good health and CMV-seropositive.

This chain joins TRBV6-4 and TRBJ1-1, with 7 nucleotides matching TRBD1. The J segment lost 7 bases and the V segment lost 6 bases, leaving 5 bases of the junction unmatched. Germline V gene lookup returns CDR1 MRHNA and CDR2 SNTAGT. The CDR3 consists of 12 residues. The CDR3 nucleotides read TGTGCCAGCAGAGGGGACAGCCGTGAAGCTTTCTTT. As protein: CASRGDSREAFF.

The CDR3, as DNA: TGTGCCAGCAGCTTAGTCGGGGAGCGGGTGGAGGAGCAGTTCTTC. This gives the protein CASSLVGERVEEQFF. The chain uses TRBV7-9 and TRBJ2-1; a weak D match, TRBD2 (6 bases). CDR1 and CDR2 from the germline V gene are SEHNR and FQNEAQ (reference sequence). The CDR3 length is 15 residues. V gave up 1 base and J gave up 10 bases, with 17 bases separating them.

The chain couples TRBV30 to TRBJ2-1; a possible D gene is TRBD1 (5 bases). V shed 0 bases and J shed 3 bases, with 12 bases lying between them. The CDR3 totals 15 residues. CDR1 and CDR2 (germline): GTSNPN, SVGIG (reference sequence). As DNA, the CDR3 is TGTGCCTGGAGTGTTACGAACAGGTACTACAATGAGCAGTTCTTC. This translates into CAWSVTNRYYNEQFF.

The CDR3 bases are TGTGCCAGCAGCTTGGGACTACAACAAGAGACCCAGTACTTC. This codes for CASSLGLQQETQYF. The V call is TRBV7-2, the J call TRBJ2-5; 7 bases align to TRBD2. Germline assignment: CDR1 SGHTA and CDR2 FQGNSA. This CDR3 spans 14 amino acids. The trim removed 3 bases at V and 2 bases at J, leaving 3 bases unmatched.

The chain links TRBV11-3 to TRBJ2-1; D possibly corresponds to TRBD2 (5 bases). CDR1 and CDR2 from the germline V gene are SGHNT and YENEEA. This CDR3 spans 17 amino acids. V was pared by 4 bases and J by 0 bases, with 16 bases between. The CDR3, as DNA: TGTGCCAGCAGCTCGTACCGGGGTCCAGGCTCCTACAATGAGCAGTTCTTC. Its translation is CASSSYRGPGSYNEQFF.

The chain carries TRBV6-5 and TRBJ1-1; D is unresolved. Germline V gene data show CDR1 as MNHEY and CDR2 as SVGAGI. The CDR3 is 14 amino acids. V shed 6 bases and J shed 5 bases, with 16 bases lying between them. For the CDR3, the DNA is TGTGCCAGCAGGTATACGGGGAGCGGGACTGAAGCTTTCTTT. Its protein is CASRYTGSGTEAFF.

This chain uses TRBV5-4 with TRBJ2-3; D unclear. V was trimmed by 4 bases and J by 2 bases, leaving 11 bases between them. Per germline, CDR1 SGHNT and CDR2 YYREEE (reference sequence). CDR3 length: 14 amino acids. The CDR3, as DNA: TGTGCCAGCAGCCCCGAAGGAGACACAGATACGCAGTATTTT. The encoded protein is CASSPEGDTDTQYF.

The chain carries TRBV6-1 and TRBJ1-1; TRBD1 matches 7 bases. The CDR3 sequence is 14 residues long. CDR1 is MNHNS, CDR2 SASEGT, per germline. Trimming removed 4 bases from V and 10 bases from J; junction bases left unmatched: 12. The CDR3 here is CASSGGQNMLGAFF. The CDR3 DNA reads as TGTGCCAGCAGTGGGGGACAGAATATGCTGGGAGCTTTCTTT.

This clone has only one observation. A read error may produce the germline difference seen at one junction end. The genes are TRBV7-9 and TRBJ1-1; 9 nucleotides align to TRBD1. Germline CDR1 reads SEHNR; CDR2 reads FQNEAQ (reference sequence). CDR3 length: 15 residues. The CDR3 coding sequence is TGTTCCAGCAGAACTTGGACAGGGGAGAACACTGAAGCTTTCTTT. Protein sequence: CSSRTWTGENTEAFF.

This chain connects TRBV4-2 to TRBJ2-1, with 9 bases matching TRBD2. In germline, CDR1 is LGHNA, CDR2 YNFKEQ. J was trimmed by 8 bases and V by 3 bases; bases with no gene match: 8. The CDR3 runs 15 residues. CDR3 sequence reads: CASSQGWREGHEQFF. CDR3 bases: TGTGCCAGCAGCCAGGGCTGGCGGGAGGGCCATGAGCAGTTCTTC.

A note on this clone: An end of the junction differs from the germline gene, which may be a read error. The genes are TRBV6-1 and TRBJ1-2, with TRBD1 identical over 9 bases. The CDR3 is made up of 12 amino acids. The germline V gene has CDR1 MNHNS and CDR2 SASEGT. The CDR3 reads CASSRDRALFIF. For the CDR3, the DNA is TGTGCCAGCAGTCGGGACAGGGCTCTTTTTATCTTC.

This chain links TRBV19 with TRBJ2-3; 9 bases are a match to TRBD2. The CDR3 extends over 17 amino acids. Trimming cost V 5 bases and J 5 bases; bases outside gene matches: 14. Germline values: CDR1 LNHDA, CDR2 SQIVND (reference sequence). The CDR3 DNA reads as TGTGCCAGTAGTGCCGCGACTAGCGGCCAATGGGGAGATACGCAGTATTTT. The encoded protein is CASSAATSGQWGDTQYF.

CDR3 sequence: CASSSPEFFSYEQYF. The CDR3 nucleotides are TGTGCCAGCAGCTCGCCCGAGTTCTTCTCCTACGAGCAGTACTTC. This chain uses TRBV5-6 with TRBJ2-7; D gene uncertain. CDR1 is SGHDT and CDR2 is YYEEEE in the germline V gene. Deletions cut 3 bases from V and 0 bases from J, with 13 bases between. The CDR3 length is 15 residues.

The CDR3 coding sequence is TGTGCCAGTAGCCTCTCGAACTATGGCTACACCTTC. This encodes CASSLSNYGYTF. The V gene is TRBV19, the J gene TRBJ1-2; D is uncertain. Germline loops: CDR1 LNHDA, CDR2 SQIVND (reference sequence). The CDR3 extends over 12 amino acids. Trimming cost V 6 bases and J 2 bases, with 7 bases left between them.

The V call is TRBV6-1, the J call TRBJ2-7; TRBD2 matches at 7 bases. Losses at the gene ends were 7 bases for V and 1 base for J; bases not matched to a gene: 4. The V gene's germline CDR1 is MNHNS and CDR2 SASEGT. The CDR3 is 13 residues long. CDR3 loop: CASTLGGSYEQYF. The CDR3 bases are TGTGCCAGCACTTTGGGGGGGTCCTACGAGCAGTACTTC.

The rearrangement joins TRBV29-1 to TRBJ2-7; 10 nucleotides line up with TRBD2. Germline trimming cut 1 base from V and 4 bases from J; bases unmatched to any gene: 7. This CDR3 comprises 15 residues. Looked up from germline, CDR1 is SQVTM and CDR2 is ANQGSEA. CDR3 protein: CSVEGSGRGSYEQYF. The CDR3 DNA is TGCAGCGTTGAAGGAAGCGGGAGGGGTTCGTACGAGCAGTACTTC.

The V call is TRBV29-1, the J call TRBJ2-2; the match to TRBD1 covers 10 bases. CDR3 length: 15 residues. With 6 bases clipped from V and 5 bases from J, the junction kept 9 bases outside the gene matches. Germline CDR1 reads SQVTM; CDR2 reads ANQGSEA. DNA of the CDR3: TGCAGCGTACTCGGGACAGGGGAAGGTACCGGGGAGCTGTTTTTT. This sequence encodes CSVLGTGEGTGELFF.

The genes are TRBV10-3 and TRBJ1-5; tentative D call: TRBD1 (6 bases). The germline V and J ends were trimmed by 1 base and 2 bases, with 15 bases remaining between them. CDR3 length equals 17 residues. Germline CDR1 and CDR2: ENHRY and SYGVKD. Here the CDR3 reads CAISEFGGQGGNQPQHF. CDR3 bases: TGTGCCATCAGTGAGTTCGGGGGGCAAGGGGGCAATCAGCCCCAGCATTTT.

This chain joins TRBV7-2 and TRBJ2-7; TRBD1 aligns across 11 bases. Germline assignment: CDR1 SGHTA and CDR2 FQGNSA. The length of the CDR3 is 15 residues. V lost 5 bases and J lost 3; bases outside the gene matches: 6. The CDR3 reads CASSLGTGGFYEQYF. The CDR3 nucleotides are TGTGCCAGCAGCCTGGGGACAGGGGGGTTCTACGAGCAGTACTTC.

A note on this clone: Because the CDR3's place on the DNA is in doubt, the DNA is left out and the CDR3 is given as listed by TCRdb. CDR3 amino acids: CASSKVVASGNYNEQFF. The V gene is TRBV21-1, the J gene TRBJ2-1; the table's D gene call, TRBD2, was not cross checked with the DNA. TRBV21-1 is a recognized pseudogene. The CDR3 has 17 residues if both end residues are counted.

The rearrangement joins TRBV28 to TRBJ1-5; a possible D gene is TRBD1 (5 bases). CDR3 length: 15 amino acids. Germline V gives CDR1 MDHEN, CDR2 SYDVKM. The V end lost 1 base, the J end lost 6 bases, and 13 bases lay between the germline ends. The CDR3 DNA reads TGTGCCAGCAGTTTATTATCCAGCGGGGCTCAGCCCCAGCATTTT. Amino acids: CASSLLSSGAQPQHF.

The chain is built from TRBV28 and TRBJ2-2; 9 nucleotides match TRBD2. With V trimmed by 2 bases and J by 7 bases, 8 bases remained unmatched. Germline-derived CDR1 and CDR2 are MDHEN and SYDVKM. The CDR3 has 16 amino acids. The CDR3 reads CASSLRSSGKVGELFF. Here the CDR3 DNA reads TGTGCCAGCAGTTTAAGGTCTAGCGGGAAGGTCGGGGAGCTGTTTTTT.

The chain joins TRBV21-1 to TRBJ2-2; TRBD1, the table's D call, lacks a check against the DNA. TRBV21-1 constitutes a pseudogene. The CDR3 runs 17 residues. The CDR3 coding sequence is TGTGCCAGCAGCAATGGGCCCCGGGACAGGGCCACCGGGGAGCTGTTTTTT. Encoded protein: CASSNGPRDRATGELFF.

J is TRBJ1-1 and V is TRBV6-4; D call uncertain. V lost 5 bases to trimming and J lost 4 bases, with 11 bases between them. CDR3 size: 13 residues. CDR1 is MRHNA, CDR2 SNTAGT, per germline. The DNA of the CDR3 is TGTGCCAGCAGTTCAGAGGTAGGCACTGAAGCTTTCTTT. Its translation is CASSSEVGTEAFF.

The V gene is TRBV19, the J gene TRBJ1-2, with D unresolved. This CDR3 contains 13 residues. The germline V gene encodes CDR1 LNHDA and CDR2 SQIVND (reference sequence). V was shortened by 3 bases and J by 4 bases, with 9 bases between the two germline ends. In nucleotides, the CDR3 is TGTGCCAGTAGTATTGAGGGTACCTATGGCTACACCTTC. It is translated as CASSIEGTYGYTF.

The rearrangement links TRBV29-1 to TRBJ2-1; 8 nucleotides match TRBD1. Germline V gives CDR1 SQVTM, CDR2 ANQGSEA. CDR3 length: 11 amino acids. V gave up 5 bases and J gave up 9 bases; unmatched junction bases: 3. CDR3 in DNA: TGCAGCGTTCTGACAGGGGCTGAGCAGTTCTTC. Encoded protein: CSVLTGAEQFF.

The chain carries TRBV5-1 and TRBJ2-2; D is possibly TRBD2 (6 bases). Trimming left V 0 bases short and J 3 bases short, with 21 bases between. The germline gives CDR1 SGHRS, CDR2 YFSETQ. This CDR3 spans 19 amino acids. CDR3 region: CASSLGPLSWRRDTGELFF. The CDR3 coding sequence is TGCGCCAGCAGCTTGGGACCTTTGTCCTGGAGGAGGGACACCGGGGAGCTGTTTTTT.

Only one count was recorded for this clone. The chain links TRBV27 to TRBJ2-1, with 9 positions matching TRBD1. This CDR3 is 13 amino acids long. J was trimmed by 8 bases and V by 6 bases; bases with no gene match: 5. CDR1 MNHEY and CDR2 SMNVEV come from the germline V gene (reference sequence). CDR3 coding DNA: TGTGCCAGCAGGACAGGGGGTATCTATGAGCAGTTCTTC. It is translated as CASRTGGIYEQFF.

Of note for this clone: An end of the junction differs from the germline gene, which may be a read error. This sequence joins TRBV18 and TRBJ1-2, with D possibly matching TRBD1 (6 bases). Per the germline V gene, CDR1 is KGHSH and CDR2 is LQKENI. CDR3 size: 14 residues. In DNA form, the CDR3 reads TGTGCCAGCTCACAGGGGGGGCGCGACTATAGCTACACCTTC. Its translation is CASSQGGRDYSYTF.

This sequence joins TRBV10-3 and TRBJ2-1; TRBD2 matches at 10 bases. Trimming took 3 bases from V and 3 from J; bases not matched to a gene: 8. Germline V gives CDR1 ENHRY, CDR2 SYGVKD. The CDR3 runs to 17 residues. The CDR3 DNA reads as TGTGCCATCAGTGATGGGGCTAGCGGGAGTGGCTACAATGAGCAGTTCTTC. The encoded protein is CAISDGASGSGYNEQFF.

As to this clone: The CDR3 end shows no conserved phenylalanine or tryptophan, and so a read error is likely. The chain recombines TRBV5-1 with TRBJ1-1; TRBD1 is a possible D gene (6 bases). Germline V lookup: CDR1 SGHRS, CDR2 YFSETQ. V was clipped by 4 bases and J by 2 bases, with 15 bases between them. The CDR3 has 15 amino acids. CDR3 sequence: CASSPGHLSNTEAFL. Here the CDR3 DNA reads TGCGCCAGCAGCCCGGGACACCTCTCAAACACTGAAGCTTTCCTT.